This is a list of T cell receptor beta chains from one sample in a study of blood T cell repertoires in COVID-19. Using immunoSEQ multiplex PCR, the repertoire was profiled, and TCRdb retains in-frame clones only, with some absent. The table lists approximately 300,000 clones, about 82% of them singletons. The specimen was peripheral blood. The source is a woman between 50 and 59 years old with acute or convalescent COVID-19. Both conserved end residues are part of each CDR3. Part of the rows lack a size; the others show once, few, many or a class for expanded clones.

V,J,size,CDR3
TRBV15,TRBJ1-4,.,CATSWGQGLGEKLFF
TRBV28,TRBJ1-2,.,CASRYTGPLNYGYTF
TRBV28,TRBJ2-7,once,CAISGRRSYEQYF
TRBV12-3/TRBV12-4,TRBJ2-1,.,CASVDRGGEQFF
TRBV7-9,TRBJ1-1,few,CASSFPNTEAFF
TRBV6-2/TRBV6-3,TRBJ2-1,few,CASSSLAAEYNEQFF
TRBV28,TRBJ1-4,.,CASSLSGILTNEKLFF
TRBV18,TRBJ2-7,once,CASSPPRQGSYEQYF
TRBV4-2,TRBJ1-2,.,CASSQVEGATDYGYTF
TRBV7-2,TRBJ2-1,.,CASSLGRARWFF
TRBV25-1,TRBJ1-1,.,CASSEAGNTEAFF
TRBV20-1,TRBJ2-7,.,CSATVYEQYF
TRBV4-2,TRBJ2-5,.,CASGTGRETQYF
TRBV15,TRBJ2-7,.,CATSRGDGSSYEQYF
TRBV7-9,TRBJ1-1,.,CASSPPRQGNTEAFF